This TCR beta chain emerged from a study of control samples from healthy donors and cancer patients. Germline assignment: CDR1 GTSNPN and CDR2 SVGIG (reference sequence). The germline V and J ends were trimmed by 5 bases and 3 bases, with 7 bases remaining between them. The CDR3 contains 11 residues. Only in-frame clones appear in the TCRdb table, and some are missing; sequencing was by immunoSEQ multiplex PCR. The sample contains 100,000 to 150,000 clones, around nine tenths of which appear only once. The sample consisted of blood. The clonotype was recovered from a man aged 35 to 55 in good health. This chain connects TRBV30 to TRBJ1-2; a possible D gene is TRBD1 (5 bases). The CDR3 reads CAWGGYYGYTF. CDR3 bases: TGTGCCTGGGGGGGGTACTATGGCTACACCTTC.